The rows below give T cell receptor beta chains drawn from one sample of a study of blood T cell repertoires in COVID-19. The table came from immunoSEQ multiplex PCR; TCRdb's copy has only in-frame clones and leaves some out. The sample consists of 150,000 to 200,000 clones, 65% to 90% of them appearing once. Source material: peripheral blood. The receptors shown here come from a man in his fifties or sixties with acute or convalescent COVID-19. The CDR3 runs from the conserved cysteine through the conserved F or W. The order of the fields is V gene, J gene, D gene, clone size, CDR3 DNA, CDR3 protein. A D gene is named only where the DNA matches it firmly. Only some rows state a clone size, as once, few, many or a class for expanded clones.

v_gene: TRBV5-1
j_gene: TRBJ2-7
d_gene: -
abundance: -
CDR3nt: TGCGCCAGCAGAACTCAGGGGGGCGCATTCTACGAGCAGTACTTC
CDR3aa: CASRTQGGAFYEQYF

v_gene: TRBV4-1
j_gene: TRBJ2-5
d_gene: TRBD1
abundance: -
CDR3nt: TGCGCCAGCAGCCAACCGCCGACAGGGGAAGAGACCCAGTACTTC
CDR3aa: CASSQPPTGEETQYF

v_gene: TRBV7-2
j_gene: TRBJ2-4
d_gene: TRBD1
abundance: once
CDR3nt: TGTGCCAGCAGCTTGGGACAGGGGGCCGAAAACATTCAGTACTTC
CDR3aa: CASSLGQGAENIQYF

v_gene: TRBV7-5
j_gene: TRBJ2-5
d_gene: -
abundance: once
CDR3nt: TGTGCCAGAAGCTTAGTTTGTTGTGGGCCCAGCGGGAGTTCGGGAGAGACCCAGTACTTC
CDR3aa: CARSLVCCGPSGSSGETQYF

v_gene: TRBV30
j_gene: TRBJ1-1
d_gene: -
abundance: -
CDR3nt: TGTGCCTGGAACAGGGTCGGCACTGAAGCTTTCTTT
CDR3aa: CAWNRVGTEAFF

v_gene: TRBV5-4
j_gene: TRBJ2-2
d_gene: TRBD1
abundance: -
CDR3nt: TGTGCCAGCAGCTCTCCCGCCGGGACAGGGGGCCCCCAGGGCGGGGAGCTGTTTTTT
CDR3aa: CASSSPAGTGGPQGGELFF

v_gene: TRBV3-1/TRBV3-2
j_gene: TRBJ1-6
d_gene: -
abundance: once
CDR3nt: TGTGCCAGCAGCAGTTTATCGGTACCCCTCCACTTT
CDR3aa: CASSSLSVPLHF

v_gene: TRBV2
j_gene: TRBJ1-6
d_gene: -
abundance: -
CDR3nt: TGTGCCAGCACAACACGCGCGGATTCACCCCTCCACTTT
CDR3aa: CASTTRADSPLHF

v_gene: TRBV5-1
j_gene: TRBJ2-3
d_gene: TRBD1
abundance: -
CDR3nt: TGCGCCAGCAGCTCTGGGACAGTCAGCACAGATACGCAGTATTTT
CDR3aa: CASSSGTVSTDTQYF

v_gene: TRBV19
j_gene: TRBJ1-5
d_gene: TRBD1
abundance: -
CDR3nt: TGTGCCAGTAGTATAGGCACAGGGGATCAGCCCCAGCATTTT
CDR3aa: CASSIGTGDQPQHF

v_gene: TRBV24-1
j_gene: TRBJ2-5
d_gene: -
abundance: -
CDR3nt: TGTGCCACCAGTGATCCACTAAATGGGGAGACCCAGTACTTC
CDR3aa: CATSDPLNGETQYF

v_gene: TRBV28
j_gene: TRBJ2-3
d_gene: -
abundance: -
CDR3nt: TGTGCCAGCAGTTTAACGGGGGTTGGAACAGATACGCAGTATTTT
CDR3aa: CASSLTGVGTDTQYF

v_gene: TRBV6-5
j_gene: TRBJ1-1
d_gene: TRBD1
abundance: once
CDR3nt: TGTGCCAGCAGCCTTGGGACAGGGACTGAAGCTTTCTTT
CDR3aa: CASSLGTGTEAFF

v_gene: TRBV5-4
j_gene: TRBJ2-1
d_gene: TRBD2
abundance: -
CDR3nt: TGTGCCAGCAGCCCCGACTTAGCGGGAGGGTATGAGCAGTTCTTC
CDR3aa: CASSPDLAGGYEQFF

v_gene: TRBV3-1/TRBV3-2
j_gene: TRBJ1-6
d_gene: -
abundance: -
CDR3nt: TGTGCCAGCAGCCAAGAAGGGGCAGGGGCCGGTTCACCCCTCCACTTT
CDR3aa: CASSQEGAGAGSPLHF

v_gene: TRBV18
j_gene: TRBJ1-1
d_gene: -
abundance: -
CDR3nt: TGTGCCAGCTCACCACCTTCAGGACTCGAGAACACTGAAGCTTTCTTT
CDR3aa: CASSPPSGLENTEAFF

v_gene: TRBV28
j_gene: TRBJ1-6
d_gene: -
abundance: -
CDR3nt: TGTGCCAGCAGTTTGCGGGGGATCTCCTATAATTCACCCCTCCACTTT
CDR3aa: CASSLRGISYNSPLHF

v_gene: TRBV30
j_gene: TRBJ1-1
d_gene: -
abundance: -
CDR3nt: TGTGCCTGGAGTTACCCAGACAACTACAGGGAAGACACTGAAGCTTTCTTT
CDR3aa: CAWSYPDNYREDTEAFF

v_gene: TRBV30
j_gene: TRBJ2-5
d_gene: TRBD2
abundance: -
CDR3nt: TGTGCCTGGGCGAGACTAGCGGGAGGCCTGGTGCAAGAGACCCAGTACTTC
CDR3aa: CAWARLAGGLVQETQYF

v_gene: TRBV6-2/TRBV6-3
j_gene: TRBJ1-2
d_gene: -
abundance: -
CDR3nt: TGTGCCAGCAGTTACTCGACAGATAGCGGGGTGACATGGTATGGCTACACCTTC
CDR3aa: CASSYSTDSGVTWYGYTF

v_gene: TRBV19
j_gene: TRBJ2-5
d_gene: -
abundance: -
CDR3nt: TGTGCCAGTAGTCCGGGAGCAAGAAGATATACCCAGTACTTC
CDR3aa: CASSPGARRYTQYF

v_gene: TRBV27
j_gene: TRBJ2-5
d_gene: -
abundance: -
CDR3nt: TGTGCCAGCAGCTTTCGACGCTACGCCGGGGGTAAAGCCTCGGACCAAGAGACCCAGTACTTC
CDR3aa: CASSFRRYAGGKASDQETQYF

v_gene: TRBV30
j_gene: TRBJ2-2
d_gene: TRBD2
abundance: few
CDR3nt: TGTGCCTGGAGTCCTAGCGGGAGGGGAACCGGGGAGCTGTTTTTT
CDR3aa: CAWSPSGRGTGELFF

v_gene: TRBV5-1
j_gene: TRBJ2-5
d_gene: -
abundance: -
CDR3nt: TGCGCCAGCAGCACCAGTCGAGAGACCCAGTACTTC
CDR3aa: CASSTSRETQYF

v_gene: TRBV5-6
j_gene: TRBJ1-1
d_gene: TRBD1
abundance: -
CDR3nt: TGTGCCAGCAGCGCACAGACAGGGGGCCCTATATCTTTCTTT
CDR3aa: CASSAQTGGPISFF

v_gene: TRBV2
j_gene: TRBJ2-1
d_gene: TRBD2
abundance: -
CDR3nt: TGTGCCAGCTATGGCGGGGGTGTCAATGAGCAGTTCTTC
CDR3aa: CASYGGGVNEQFF

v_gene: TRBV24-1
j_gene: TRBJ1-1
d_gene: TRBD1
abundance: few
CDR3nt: TGTGCCAGCGGGACAGGCCGGCTCATGAACACTGAAGCTTTCTTT
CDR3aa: CASGTGRLMNTEAFF

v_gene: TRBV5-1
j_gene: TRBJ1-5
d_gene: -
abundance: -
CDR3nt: TGCGCCAGCAGCCCACAAGGGGCCAGAAATCAGCCCCAGCATTTT
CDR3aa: CASSPQGARNQPQHF

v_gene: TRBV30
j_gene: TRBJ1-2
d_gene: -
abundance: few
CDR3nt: TGTGCCTGGAGTGAAGGAGGGTATGGCTACACCTTC
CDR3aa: CAWSEGGYGYTF

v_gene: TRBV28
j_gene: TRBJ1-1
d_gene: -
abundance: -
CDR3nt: TGTGCCAGCAGTTTATGGGGGGCATTGAACACTGAAGCTTTCTTT
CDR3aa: CASSLWGALNTEAFF

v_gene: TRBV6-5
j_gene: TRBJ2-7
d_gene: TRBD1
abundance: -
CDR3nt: TGTGCCAGCAGTTTTGACAGGGTCGGCGAGCAGTACTTC
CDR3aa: CASSFDRVGEQYF

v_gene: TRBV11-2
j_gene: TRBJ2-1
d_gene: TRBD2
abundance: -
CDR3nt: TGTGCCAGCAGCCCATGGACTAGCGGGAGCTCCTACAATGAGCAGTTCTTC
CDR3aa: CASSPWTSGSSYNEQFF